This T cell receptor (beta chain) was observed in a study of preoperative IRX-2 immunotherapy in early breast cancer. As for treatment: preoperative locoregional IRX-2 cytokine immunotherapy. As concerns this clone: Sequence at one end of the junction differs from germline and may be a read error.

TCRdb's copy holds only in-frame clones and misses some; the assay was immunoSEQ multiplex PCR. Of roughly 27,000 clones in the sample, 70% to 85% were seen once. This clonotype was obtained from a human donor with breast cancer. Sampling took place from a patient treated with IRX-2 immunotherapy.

CDR3 protein: CASSLDGLGLPLHF. CDR3 coding DNA: TGCGCCAGCAGTTTGGACGGCTTGGGTTTACCCCTCCACTTT. The chain carries TRBV5-1 and TRBJ1-6, with no clear D. The CDR3 has 14 amino acids. The germline V gene encodes CDR1 SGHRS and CDR2 YFSETQ.